This T cell receptor (beta chain) was recovered during a study of blood T cells in healthy people across ages. Then a second PCR, running roughly 6 to 12 cycles, was carried out with a sample-barcoded 5' primer and a J-beta primer mix. Each of the cDNA molecules was tagged by a template-switch adaptor with 12 random nucleotides. A single record per CDR3 protein comes from TCRdb applying MiXCR to the 5' RACE reads. The sample carries some 1.7 million distinct CDR3 sequences, about 28% recorded once. V was shortened by 3 bases and J by 4 bases, with 21 bases between the two germline ends. The CDR3 is 16 residues long. Germline values: CDR1 DFQATT, CDR2 SNEGSKA (reference sequence).

The specimen sequenced was blood. The chain recombines TRBV20-1 with TRBJ1-2, with D possibly being TRBD1 (6 bases). The receptor was isolated from a woman in her twenties or thirties in good health. CDR3 amino acids: CSARGDKQTDIYGYTF. CDR3 DNA: TGCAGTGCTAGGGGGGACAAACAGACAGACATCTATGGCTACACCTTC.